Sequencing of this T cell receptor beta chain was carried out in a study of T cells in Graves' hyperthyroidism and ophthalmopathy. Broader study findings: Ophthalmopathy was distinguished from stable hyperthyroidism by 13 V-J signatures.

Per the germline V gene, CDR1 is MDHEN and CDR2 is SYDVKM. V was pared by 0 bases and J by 2 bases, with 1 base of the junction left unmatched. This CDR3 spans 15 amino acids. Recently diagnosed hyperthyroidism of less than 2 months' duration affected patients aged 18 to 65. This clonotype has a count of ten or more. As yet, its antigen is unknown. Regions amplified from RNA transcripts were the TCR beta CDR3 regions. The primer set for the first-round RT-PCR of the TCR CDR3 was HTBI. TCRdb processed the multiplex PCR reads anew with MiXCR; each CDR3 protein has one entry. The sample includes more than 600,000 distinct CDR3 sequences, roughly 15% of them seen just once.

This clonotype was obtained from a man aged 18 to 29 with Graves' hyperthyroidism. The sequenced sample consisted of blood. This chain uses TRBV28 with TRBJ2-5; 9 bases fit TRBD2. CDR3 nucleotides: TGTGCCAGCAGTTTATGGCTAGCGGGACAAGAGACCCAGTACTTC. The encoded protein is CASSLWLAGQETQYF. The whole variable domain, filled in from reference TRBV28 and TRBJ2-5, reads DVKVTQSSRYLVKRTGEKVFLECVQDMDHENMFWYRQDPGLGLRLIYFSYDVKMKEKGDIPEGYSVSREKKERFSLILESASTNQTSMYLCASSLWLAGQETQYFGPGTRLLVL.